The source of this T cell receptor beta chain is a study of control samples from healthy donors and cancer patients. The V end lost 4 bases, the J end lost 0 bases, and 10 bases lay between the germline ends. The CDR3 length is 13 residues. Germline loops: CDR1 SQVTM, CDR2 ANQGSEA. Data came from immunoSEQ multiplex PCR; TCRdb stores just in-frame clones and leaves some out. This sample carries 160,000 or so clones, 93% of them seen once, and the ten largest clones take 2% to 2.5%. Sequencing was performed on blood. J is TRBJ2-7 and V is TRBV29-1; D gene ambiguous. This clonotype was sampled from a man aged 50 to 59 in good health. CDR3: CSVGASGSYEQYF. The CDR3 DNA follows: TGCAGCGTTGGGGCGTCTGGCTCCTACGAGCAGTACTTC.